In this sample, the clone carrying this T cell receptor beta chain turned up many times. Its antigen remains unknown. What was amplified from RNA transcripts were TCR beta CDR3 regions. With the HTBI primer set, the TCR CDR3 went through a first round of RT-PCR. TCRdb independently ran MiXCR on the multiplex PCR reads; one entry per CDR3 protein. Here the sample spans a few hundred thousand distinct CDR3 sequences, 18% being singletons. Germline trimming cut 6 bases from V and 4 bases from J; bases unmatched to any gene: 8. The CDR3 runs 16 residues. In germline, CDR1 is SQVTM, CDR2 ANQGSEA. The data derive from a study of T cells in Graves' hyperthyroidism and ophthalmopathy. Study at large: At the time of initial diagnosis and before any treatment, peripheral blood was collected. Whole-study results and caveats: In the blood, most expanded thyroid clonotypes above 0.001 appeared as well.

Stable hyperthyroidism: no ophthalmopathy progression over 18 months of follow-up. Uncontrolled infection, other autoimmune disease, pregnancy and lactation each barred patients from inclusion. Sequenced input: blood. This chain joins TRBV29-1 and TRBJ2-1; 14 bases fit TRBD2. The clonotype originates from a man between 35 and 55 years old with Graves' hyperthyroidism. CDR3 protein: CSVLGLAGGLYNEQFF. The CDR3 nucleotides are TGCAGCGTCCTTGGACTAGCGGGAGGTTTATACAATGAGCAGTTCTTC.